The source of this T cell receptor (beta chain) is a study of T cell changes during pregnancy in multiple sclerosis. Data came from immunoSEQ multiplex PCR; TCRdb stores just in-frame clones and leaves some out. Of under 100,000 clones listed, 85% to 95% are singletons. Trimming pared 3 bases from V and 2 bases from J, leaving 8 bases between. Germline lookup yields CDR1 SGHVS and CDR2 FQNEAQ. The CDR3 extends over 13 amino acids. The sequencing used peripheral blood, collected in the third trimester of pregnancy. The chain uses TRBV7-8 and TRBJ2-7; maybe TRBD2 (5 bases). The TCR comes from a female donor with multiple sclerosis, enrolled in a pregnancy study. The CDR3: CASSLAGAYEQYF. The CDR3 DNA follows: TGTGCCAGCAGCTTGGCGGGTGCCTACGAGCAGTACTTC. The full variable domain, its missing parts supplied by reference TRBV7-8 and TRBJ2-7, is GAGVSQSPRYKVAKRGQDVALRCDPISGHVSLFWYQQALGQGPEFLTYFQNEAQLDKSGLPSDRFFAERPEGSVSTLKIQRTQQEDSAVYLCASSLAGAYEQYFGPGTRLTVT.